Presented here are 10 T cell receptor beta chains from one specimen sequenced in a study of shared clonotypes between healthy human individuals (dated by TCRdb to 2018 to 2021). The library came from the immunoSEQ multiplex PCR assay. What TCRdb holds here is the immuneACCESS table cut down to in-frame rearrangements. Part of the clones is not present; checked against another copy, under half of the missing clones reflect an unresolved V gene, and the others are unexplained. The sample table lists fewer than 2.5 million clones, over 85% of them with a count of one. More than 0.35% of the sample lies in the top ten. The sample was naive CD4+ T cells from PBMCs. Reading the label with the study, this specimen's cell subset or site is: CD45RA+ positively selected. The receptors here all came from a man aged 18 to 29 in good health. Some clones in this sample may be carry-over from other donors' samples.

The chain joins TRBV10-2 to TRBJ2-2; D perhaps matches TRBD1 (5 bases). Per the germline V gene, CDR1 is WSHSY and CDR2 is SAAADI. Trimming left V 6 bases short and J 2 bases short, with 10 bases between. The CDR3 is 14 amino acids. The CDR3 nucleotides are TGCGCCAGCAGAGGGGCCCCTAACACCGGGGAGCTGTTTTTT. Amino acids: CASRGAPNTGELFF.

The chain combines TRBV28 with TRBJ1-5, with unresolved D. Germline CDR1 reads MDHEN; CDR2 reads SYDVKM. V lost 5 bases, J lost 6 bases, and 8 bases lay in between. The CDR3 sequence is 12 residues long. The CDR3 spells CASSQIGQPQHF. The CDR3, as DNA: TGTGCCAGCAGTCAAATCGGTCAGCCCCAGCATTTT.

The genes are TRBV4-3 and TRBJ2-3, with 10 bases fitting TRBD2. CDR3 size: 16 residues. J was trimmed by 2 bases and V by 3 bases; bases with no gene match: 5. In germline, CDR1 is LGHNA, CDR2 YSLEER. CDR3: CASSQTLAGDTDTQYF. For the CDR3, the DNA is TGCGCCAGCAGCCAGACTCTAGCGGGGGACACAGATACGCAGTATTTT.

This chain links TRBV28 with TRBJ2-2; TRBD1 matches 7 bases. The germline gives CDR1 MDHEN, CDR2 SYDVKM. The CDR3 has 15 amino acids. Trimming at V came to 4 bases and at J to 7 bases, leaving 9 bases not matched to a gene. The CDR3: CASSSDRVSVGELFF. CDR3 bases: TGTGCCAGCAGTTCTGACAGGGTATCGGTCGGGGAGCTGTTTTTT.

This chain links TRBV2 with TRBJ2-4; 9 nucleotides line up with TRBD1. Germline trimming cut 3 bases from V and 3 bases from J; bases unmatched to any gene: 3. CDR3 length: 15 amino acids. CDR1 is SNHLY and CDR2 is FYNNEI in the germline V gene. The CDR3 sequence: CASSERQGGKNIQYF. CDR3 sequence (DNA): TGTGCCAGCAGTGAGAGACAGGGGGGCAAAAACATTCAGTACTTC.

The chain has TRBV30 and TRBJ1-3; 7 nucleotides line up with TRBD1. CDR3 length equals 13 residues. The V gene's germline CDR1 is GTSNPN and CDR2 SVGIG (reference sequence). The DNA for the CDR3 is TGTGCTGGGACAGCCTTCTCTGGAAACACCATATATTTT. Its protein is CAGTAFSGNTIYF.

The chain recombines TRBV7-9 with TRBJ1-3; the D is unclear. V lost 5 bases and J 0 bases, leaving 5 bases between the germline ends. Germline loops: CDR1 SEHNR, CDR2 FQNEAQ (reference sequence). This CDR3 has 13 residues. CDR3 region: CASSLPSGNTIYF. Here the CDR3 DNA reads TGTGCCAGCAGCCTCCCCTCTGGAAACACCATATATTTT.

This clone was observed once. This CDR3 reads CASSLKRTNTGELFF. CDR3 DNA: TGTGCCAGCAGCTTAAAGCGGACGAACACCGGGGAGCTGTTTTTT. The chain has TRBV7-9 and TRBJ2-2; D possibly corresponds to TRBD2 (5 bases). Trimming removed 2 bases from V and 0 bases from J, with 7 bases in between. Germline-derived CDR1 and CDR2 are SEHNR and FQNEAQ (reference sequence). The CDR3 contains 15 residues.

The J gene is TRBJ2-3, the V gene TRBV6-4; 12 bases align to TRBD2. With 8 bases clipped from V and 5 bases from J, the junction kept 5 bases outside the gene matches. The CDR3 spans 14 residues. CDR1 is MRHNA and CDR2 is SNTAGT in the germline V gene. CDR3 nucleotide sequence: TGTGCCAGCTCCCTAGCGGGAGGGATAGATACGCAGTATTTT. Translating gives CASSLAGGIDTQYF.

The chain joins TRBV11-3 to TRBJ1-1, with D hard to call. Per the germline V gene, CDR1 is SGHNT and CDR2 is YENEEA. The CDR3 totals 15 residues. The V end was cut by 0 bases, the J end by 0 bases, with 8 bases between. The CDR3 spells CASSLDGRLNTEAFF. In nucleotides, the CDR3 is TGTGCCAGCAGCTTAGATGGACGGCTGAACACTGAAGCTTTCTTT. Combining the CDR3 with reference TRBV11-3 and TRBJ1-1 gives the whole variable domain EAGVVQSPRYKIIEKKQPVAFWCNPISGHNTLYWYLQNLGQGPELLIRYENEEAVDDSQLPKDRFSAERLKGVDSTLKIQPAELGDSAVYLCASSLDGRLNTEAFFGQGTRLTVV.